The rows below give T cell receptor beta chains drawn from one sample of a study of cytomegalovirus exposure and HLA in healthy donors. Measured with immunoSEQ multiplex PCR; TCRdb has only the in-frame clones, and not every one. The table has over 150,000 clones, roughly 82% seen once. The sequencing input was PBMCs. All receptors derive from a girl aged 2 to 9 in good health and CMV-seropositive. Each CDR3 is given with its conserved first and last residue.

j_call v_call cdr3_aa
TRBJ2-2 TRBV6-5 CASSPQGGELFF
TRBJ1-5 TRBV7-9 CASSTQGNQPQHF
TRBJ2-5 TRBV9 CASSVQTGRYQETQYF
TRBJ1-2 TRBV30 CAWRNRDLSGYTF
TRBJ1-5 TRBV10-2 CASSEWGTGIQPQHF
TRBJ1-1 TRBV12-5 CASGLAASNAEAFF
TRBJ2-3 TRBV30 CAWSVLVGDTQYF
TRBJ2-1 TRBV5-1 CASGSGGRVYNEQFF
TRBJ2-7 TRBV7-7 CASSSDRVSEQYF
TRBJ2-7 TRBV4-2 CASSQARAAAEQYF
TRBJ2-5 TRBV5-1 CASSEAGGSRETQYF
TRBJ2-1 TRBV5-1 CASSQGEVAYNEQFF
TRBJ2-3 TRBV10-3 CAISVGAGEADTQYF
TRBJ2-4 TRBV28 CASSYTGTSGKVLGKNIQYF
TRBJ2-4 TRBV30 CAWSPPWGDKNIQYF
TRBJ1-1 TRBV30 CAWSGGQSHRNTEAFF
TRBJ2-7 TRBV7-9 CASSFSPDRAHEQYF
TRBJ2-1 TRBV2 CASSALAGGPPPNEQFF
TRBJ2-5 TRBV11-2 CASSTTDQETQYF
TRBJ2-1 TRBV14 CASSVLYNEQFF
TRBJ1-1 TRBV28 CASILQGAWTEAFF
TRBJ1-1 TRBV11-2 CASSTLYGRTGNTEAFF
TRBJ1-2 TRBV29-1 CSVAFRGLGGYTF
TRBJ2-6 TRBV6-1 CASSEDQGWSFSGANVLTF
TRBJ1-4 TRBV9 CASSKQGQYINEKLFF
TRBJ2-7 TRBV19 CASSPRPRGLAVSYEQYF
TRBJ1-3 TRBV2 CASSRGQGIGNTIYF
TRBJ1-2 TRBV2 CASSEASRGLEGYTF
TRBJ1-6 TRBV11-2 CASSLGPTPTDNSPLHF
TRBJ2-5 TRBV6-1 CASSDWRQETQYF
TRBJ2-7 TRBV4-2 CASSHAVSYEQYF
TRBJ2-1 TRBV7-8 CASKLAGDNEQFF
TRBJ1-2 TRBV9 CASSPPQVRGGYTF
TRBJ2-1 TRBV11-3 CASSQRSGDVSEQFF
TRBJ1-1 TRBV11-3 CASSPSLVTEAFF
TRBJ1-2 TRBV15 CATSRVSGSSTEINYGYTF
TRBJ2-1 TRBV7-9 CASSSGLEQFF
TRBJ1-1 TRBV5-4 CASSLATGGIYTEAFF
TRBJ2-3 TRBV6-4 CASSDTSGRAVDTQYF